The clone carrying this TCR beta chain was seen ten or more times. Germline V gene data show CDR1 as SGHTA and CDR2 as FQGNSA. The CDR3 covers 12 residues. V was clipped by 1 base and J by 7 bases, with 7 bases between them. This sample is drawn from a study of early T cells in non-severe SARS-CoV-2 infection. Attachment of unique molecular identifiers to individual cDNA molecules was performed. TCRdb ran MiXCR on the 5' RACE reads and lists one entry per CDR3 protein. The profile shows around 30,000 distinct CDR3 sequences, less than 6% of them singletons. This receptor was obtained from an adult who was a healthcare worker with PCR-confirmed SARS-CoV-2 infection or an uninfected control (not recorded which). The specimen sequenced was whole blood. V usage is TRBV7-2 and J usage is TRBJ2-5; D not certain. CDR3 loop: CASSLDGRTQYF. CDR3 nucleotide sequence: TGTGCCAGCAGCTTAGATGGGCGGACCCAGTACTTC.